The 24 T cell receptor beta chains presented below share a single source sample, sequenced in a study of radiation and T cells in renal cell carcinoma. Time point defined: blood 4 weeks post-SBRT, at nephrectomy. The treatment was: 15 Gy SBRT to primary tumor, nephrectomy 4 weeks later. Produced via immunoSEQ multiplex PCR; TCRdb's table is partial and in-frame only. The table lists approximately 90,000 clones, just under 85% of them singletons. Here the sequenced sample was blood, taken from a patient whose treatment included radiotherapy and nephrectomy. The receptors come from a man in his fifties with renal cell carcinoma.

The genes are TRBV9 and TRBJ2-1; TRBD1 might be the D (6 bases). The CDR3 is made up of 15 amino acids. Germline V gene sequence: CDR1 SGDLS, CDR2 YYNGEE. V was trimmed by 0 bases and J by 8 bases, leaving 15 bases between them. CDR3 coding DNA: TGTGCCAGCAGCGTAGCCGAGGGGGTCCTGGATGAGCAGTTCTTC. Amino acids: CASSVAEGVLDEQFF.

Here the CDR3 DNA reads TGCGCCAGCAGCTTGGCCATCCGGGGCTATGGCTACACCTTC. Its protein is CASSLAIRGYGYTF. This sequence joins TRBV5-1 and TRBJ1-2, with D unresolved. V shed 0 bases and J shed 4 bases, with 10 bases lying between them. The CDR3 length is 14 residues. Germline CDR1 and CDR2: SGHRS and YFSETQ.

The count of this clone is one. The chain is built from TRBV11-2 and TRBJ1-2; D remains ambiguous. The CDR3 is made up of 14 amino acids. V was cut by 1 base and J by 6 bases, with 12 bases left in between. Per germline, CDR1 SGHAT and CDR2 FQNNGV. This CDR3 reads CASSLGPLMHGYTF. CDR3 in DNA: TGTGCCAGCAGCTTAGGGCCGTTGATGCATGGCTACACCTTC.

As concerns this clone: Distinct nucleotide sequences in the sample also encode this CDR3. V is TRBV29-1 and J is TRBJ2-7; 8 bases match TRBD2. The V gene's germline CDR1 is SQVTM and CDR2 ANQGSEA. The CDR3 sequence is 14 residues long. With V trimmed by 7 bases and J by 1 base, 9 bases remained unmatched. CDR3 DNA sequence: TGCAGCGCCACGGGGGGGGCAGGTTCCTACGAGCAGTACTTC. Protein sequence: CSATGGAGSYEQYF.

As concerns this clone: In the same sample, other DNA sequences code for this CDR3. The J gene is TRBJ1-5, the V gene TRBV28, with 8 bases that match TRBD1. Germline V CDR1 and CDR2: MDHEN, SYDVKM. V lost 1 base to trimming and J lost 4 bases; unmatched junction nucleotides: 3. This CDR3 is built from 15 residues. The DNA for the CDR3 is TGTGCCAGCAGTTTATCAGGGGGCGGGAATCAGCCCCAGCATTTT. Protein product: CASSLSGGGNQPQHF.

The V and J genes are TRBV5-1 and TRBJ1-2, with D perhaps TRBD1 (5 bases). This CDR3 contains 14 residues. The germline V gene encodes CDR1 SGHRS and CDR2 YFSETQ. V dropped 0 bases and J dropped 4 bases, with 10 bases sitting between them. The CDR3 here is CASSLALGVYGYTF. The CDR3 DNA reads as TGCGCCAGCAGCTTGGCTCTGGGGGTCTATGGCTACACCTTC.

This chain uses TRBV9 with TRBJ1-2; D gene ambiguous. Germline values: CDR1 SGDLS, CDR2 YYNGEE. V was cut by 3 bases and J by 2 bases, with 8 bases left in between. The CDR3 runs to 13 residues. The CDR3 DNA follows: TGTGCCAGCAGCGCGTACGGGAACTATGGCTACACCTTC. It translates to CASSAYGNYGYTF.

Regarding this clone: Other DNA sequences in the same sample also yield this CDR3. V and J are TRBV30 and TRBJ2-2; tentatively, D is TRBD1 (6 bases). CDR3 length: 18 amino acids. CDR1 is GTSNPN, CDR2 SVGIG, per germline (reference sequence). With 0 bases removed from V and 2 bases from J, the gap between germline ends came to 19 bases. The CDR3 DNA reads as TGTGCCTGGAGTGTGCCCTATCGGACAGAGTTAAACACCGGGGAGCTGTTTTTT. Translation gives CAWSVPYRTELNTGELFF.

This clone was seen only once. V and J are TRBV18 and TRBJ2-2; 8 nucleotides line up with TRBD1. The CDR3 runs 14 residues. Germline CDR1 KGHSH, CDR2 LQKENI. After removal of 0 bases from V and 15 bases from J, the junction contained 9 bases not matched to a gene. The CDR3 sequence: CASSPPGQGDILFF. The DNA for the CDR3 is TGTGCCAGCTCACCACCCGGACAGGGAGATATTTTGTTTTTT.

This chain connects TRBV28 to TRBJ2-3; 11 nucleotides align to TRBD1. Germline CDR1 and CDR2: MDHEN and SYDVKM. This CDR3 spans 17 amino acids. The ends lost 2 bases at V and 6 bases at J; junction bases unmatched: 10. CDR3 in amino acids: CASSLGSGTGGSDTQYF. CDR3 DNA sequence: TGTGCCAGCAGTTTAGGATCTGGGACAGGGGGATCCGATACGCAGTATTTT.

This chain joins TRBV5-1 and TRBJ1-3, with D maybe TRBD1 (6 bases). Germline-derived CDR1 and CDR2 are SGHRS and YFSETQ. CDR3 length: 16 residues. Deletions cut 0 bases from V and 1 base from J, with 11 bases between. The CDR3 nucleotides read TGCGCCAGCAGCTTGGCAGGACAGCATTCTGGAAACACCATATATTTT. Translated: CASSLAGQHSGNTIYF. The full variable domain, with the rest looked up from reference TRBV5-1 and TRBJ1-3, is KAGVTQTPRYLIKTRGQQVTLSCSPISGHRSVSWYQQTPGQGLQFLFEYFSETQRNKGNFPGRFSGRQFSNSRSEMNVSTLELGDSALYLCASSLAGQHSGNTIYFGEGSWLTVV.

This clone was seen only once. The rearrangement joins TRBV9 to TRBJ2-1; D is unresolved. Germline CDR1 SGDLS, CDR2 YYNGEE. V was clipped by 3 bases and J by 0 bases, with 10 bases between them. The CDR3 is made up of 15 amino acids. CDR3 region: CASSADSNSYNEQFF. The CDR3, as DNA: TGTGCCAGCAGCGCTGACTCAAACTCCTACAATGAGCAGTTCTTC.

The V call is TRBV7-2, the J call TRBJ1-1; D is undetermined. Germline values: CDR1 SGHTA, CDR2 FQGNSA. Trimming took off 1 base at V and 1 base at J, with 10 bases between the two ends. The CDR3 loop spans 15 amino acids. The CDR3: CASSLGPGPNTEAFF. In DNA, the CDR3 is TGTGCCAGCAGCTTAGGTCCAGGACCGAACACTGAAGCTTTCTTT.

The J gene is TRBJ2-1, the V gene TRBV29-1; possible D gene TRBD1, 5 bases. CDR1 is SQVTM and CDR2 is ANQGSEA in the germline V gene. V lost 6 bases and J lost 5, with 20 bases in between. The CDR3 spans 15 residues. CDR3 sequence reads: CSVPASGATNNEQFF. The CDR3 bases are TGCAGCGTACCCGCGAGTGGGGCTACCAACAATGAGCAGTTCTTC.

The V and J genes are TRBV5-1 and TRBJ2-5, with D possibly matching TRBD2 (6 bases). Germline V CDR1 and CDR2: SGHRS, YFSETQ. The CDR3 has 15 residues. V dropped 4 bases and J dropped 0 bases, with 13 bases sitting between them. CDR3 sequence reads: CASSPGRLYQETQYF. The CDR3 coding sequence is TGCGCCAGCAGCCCTGGGAGGCTCTACCAAGAGACCCAGTACTTC.

In this sample, this clone turned up a few times. The V and J genes are TRBV30 and TRBJ1-1; 8 bases are shared with TRBD1. The germline V gene has CDR1 GTSNPN and CDR2 SVGIG (reference sequence). Trimming took 1 base from V and 4 from J; bases not matched to a gene: 2. This CDR3 region has 13 residues. CDR3 sequence (DNA): TGTGCCTGGAGTGGAGGGACAGGCACTGAAGCTTTCTTT. Its translation is CAWSGGTGTEAFF. The entire variable domain, with the rest obtained from reference TRBV30 and TRBJ1-1, is as follows: SQTIHQWPATLVQPVGSPLSLECTVEGTSNPNLYWYRQAAGRGLQLLFYSVGIGQISSEVPQNLSASRPQDRQFILSSKKLLLSDSGFYLCAWSGGTGTEAFFGQGTRLTVV.

The chain joins TRBV15 to TRBJ1-3, with D uncertain. This CDR3 contains 17 residues. Trimming pared 3 bases from V and 1 base from J, leaving 16 bases between. CDR1 and CDR2 (germline): LNHNV, YYDKDF (reference sequence). The CDR3 DNA is TGTGCCACCAGCAGTGAACTGGGGTTGGGGTCTGGAAACACCATATATTTT. Residues: CATSSELGLGSGNTIYF.

The gene calls are TRBV10-2 and TRBJ1-4, with 9 bases aligning to TRBD1. V dropped 5 bases and J dropped 4; count of bases not matched to a gene: 2. Looked up from germline, CDR1 is WSHSY and CDR2 is SAAADI. CDR3 length equals 14 residues. The CDR3 reads CASSKGQGNEKLFF. The CDR3 DNA sequence: TGCGCCAGCAGTAAGGGACAGGGTAATGAAAAACTGTTTTTT.

The chain recombines TRBV5-5 with TRBJ2-5, with 8 bases identical to TRBD2. In germline, CDR1 is SGHKS, CDR2 YYEKEE (reference sequence). There are 16 residues in the CDR3. Germline trimming cut 0 bases from V and 5 bases from J; bases unmatched to any gene: 9. DNA of the CDR3: TGTGCCAGCAGCTTGGAGCTGGCGGGGGGCCGGGAGACCCAGTACTTC. This codes for CASSLELAGGRETQYF.

The chain is built from TRBV5-1 and TRBJ1-2; perhaps TRBD1 as D (6 bases). The CDR3 covers 16 residues. Germline V gene lookup returns CDR1 SGHRS and CDR2 YFSETQ. Trimming stripped 6 bases from V and 0 bases from J, with 18 bases between. The CDR3 here is CASIPDAGGSNYGYTF. The CDR3 DNA reads as TGCGCCAGCATCCCGGACGCGGGGGGCTCTAACTATGGCTACACCTTC.

The V and J genes are TRBV18 and TRBJ2-7; no reliable D call. CDR1 and CDR2 (germline): KGHSH, LQKENI. V dropped 6 bases and J dropped 0 bases, with 9 bases sitting between them. This CDR3 spans 13 amino acids. CDR3 residues: CASSLLSSYEQYF. The CDR3 DNA follows: TGTGCCAGCTCCCTCCTCAGCTCCTACGAGCAGTACTTC.

The chain has TRBV7-3 and TRBJ2-5; D is tentatively TRBD1 or TRBD2 (5 bases each). Per the germline V gene, CDR1 is SGHTA and CDR2 is FQGTGA. The CDR3 consists of 13 residues. Trimming cost V 3 bases and J 5 bases, with 10 bases left between them. CDR3 sequence: CASSFSGQETQYF. For the CDR3, the DNA is TGTGCCAGCAGCTTTTCGGGGCAGGAGACCCAGTACTTC.

The chain uses TRBV4-3 and TRBJ2-2; 10 bases line up with TRBD1. The CDR3 loop spans 15 amino acids. Germline V gene lookup returns CDR1 LGHNA and CDR2 YSLEER. The V gene end was trimmed by 4 bases and the J gene end by 3 bases; junction bases not matched to a gene: 2. CDR3: CASSRDRGDTGELFF. CDR3 DNA sequence: TGCGCCAGCAGCCGGGACAGGGGCGACACCGGGGAGCTGTTTTTT.

In its sample, this clone was seen once. V and J are TRBV29-1 and TRBJ2-1; 13 nucleotides agree with TRBD2. The CDR3 is made up of 14 amino acids. Germline V gene lookup returns CDR1 SQVTM and CDR2 ANQGSEA. J was trimmed by 8 bases and V by 7 bases; bases with no gene match: 8. As DNA, the CDR3 is TGCAGCGGCAATGGACTAGCGGGAGACGATGAGCAGTTCTTC. Residues: CSGNGLAGDDEQFF.